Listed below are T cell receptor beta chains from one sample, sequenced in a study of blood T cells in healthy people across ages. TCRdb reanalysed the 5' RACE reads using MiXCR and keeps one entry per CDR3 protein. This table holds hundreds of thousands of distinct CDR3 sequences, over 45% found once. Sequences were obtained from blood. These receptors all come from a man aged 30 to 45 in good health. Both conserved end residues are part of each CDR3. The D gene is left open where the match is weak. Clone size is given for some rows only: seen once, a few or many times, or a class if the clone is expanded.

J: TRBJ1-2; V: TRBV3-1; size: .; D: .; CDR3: CASSQDLNGRGYTF; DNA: TGTGCCAGCAGCCAAGATCTGAACGGCAGAGGCTACACCTTC
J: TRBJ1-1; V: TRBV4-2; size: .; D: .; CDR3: CASSQPRNNNQAFF; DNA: TGTGCCAGCAGCCAACCCCGAAACAACAACCAAGCTTTCTTT
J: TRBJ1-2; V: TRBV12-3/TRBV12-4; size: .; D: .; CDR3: CASSFGGSLNYGYTF; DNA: TGTGCCAGCAGTTTTGGGGGATCCTTAAACTATGGCTACACCTTC
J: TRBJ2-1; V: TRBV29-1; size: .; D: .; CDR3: CSATGWNEQFF; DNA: TGCAGCGCCACCGGGTGGAATGAGCAGTTCTTC
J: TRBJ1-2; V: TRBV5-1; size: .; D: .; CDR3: CASSTLDGSYGYTF; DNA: TGCGCCAGCAGCACATTGGACGGAAGCTATGGCTACACCTTC
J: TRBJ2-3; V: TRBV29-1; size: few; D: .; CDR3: CSVGESGDTQYF; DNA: TGCAGCGTTGGAGAAAGTGGGGATACGCAGTATTTT
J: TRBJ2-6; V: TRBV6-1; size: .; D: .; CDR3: CASSEMADSGANVLTF; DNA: TGTGCCAGCAGTGAAATGGCAGACTCTGGGGCCAACGTCCTGACTTTC
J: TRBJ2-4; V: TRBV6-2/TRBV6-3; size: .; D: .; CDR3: CASSYPRAKNIQYF; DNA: TGTGCCAGCAGTTATCCGCGAGCCAAAAACATTCAGTACTTC
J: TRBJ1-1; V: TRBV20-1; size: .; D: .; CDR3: CSARGAAATEAFF; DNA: TGCAGTGCTCGGGGGGCGGCGGCCACTGAAGCTTTCTTT
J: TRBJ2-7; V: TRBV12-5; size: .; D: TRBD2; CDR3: CATSGGSYEQYF; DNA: TGTGCTACTAGCGGGGGCTCCTACGAGCAGTACTTC
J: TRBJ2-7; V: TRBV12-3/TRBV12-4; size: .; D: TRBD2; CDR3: CASSGGGTYNEQYF; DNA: TGTGCCAGCAGCGGCGGGGGAACCTACAATGAGCAGTACTTC
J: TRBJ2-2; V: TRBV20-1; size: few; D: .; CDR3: CSARDTSGNTGELFF; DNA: TGCAGTGCTAGAGATACCAGCGGGAACACCGGGGAGCTGTTTTTT
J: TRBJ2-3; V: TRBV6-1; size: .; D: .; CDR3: CASRIDTQYF; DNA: TGTGCCAGCAGAATAGATACGCAGTATTTT
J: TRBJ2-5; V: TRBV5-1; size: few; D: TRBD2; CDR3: CASRTGGAPETQYF; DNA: TGCGCCAGCAGAACCGGGGGGGCCCCAGAGACCCAGTACTTC
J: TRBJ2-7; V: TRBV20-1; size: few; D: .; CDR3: CSAPWKMTGLDEQYF; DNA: TGCAGTGCTCCTTGGAAAATGACAGGACTAGACGAGCAGTACTTC
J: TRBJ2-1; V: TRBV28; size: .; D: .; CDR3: CASEVSAYNEQFF; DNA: TGTGCCAGCGAGGTTAGTGCCTACAATGAGCAGTTCTTC
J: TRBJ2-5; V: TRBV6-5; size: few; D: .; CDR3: CASSYSTSETQYF; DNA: TGTGCCAGCAGTTACTCGACCTCGGAGACCCAGTACTTC
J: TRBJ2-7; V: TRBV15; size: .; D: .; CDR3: CATSTGTFAEQYF; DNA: TGTGCCACCAGCACTGGCACTTTTGCCGAGCAGTACTTC
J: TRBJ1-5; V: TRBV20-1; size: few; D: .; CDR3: CSARNPSQPQHF; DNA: TGCAGTGCTAGAAACCCTTCTCAGCCCCAGCATTTT
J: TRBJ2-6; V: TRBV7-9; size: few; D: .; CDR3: CASSHRDPGANVLTF; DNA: TGTGCCAGCAGCCATCGGGACCCTGGGGCCAACGTCCTGACTTTC
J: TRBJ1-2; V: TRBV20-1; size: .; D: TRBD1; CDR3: CSASRGSYGYTF; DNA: TGCAGTGCGAGCAGGGGGTCCTATGGCTACACCTTC
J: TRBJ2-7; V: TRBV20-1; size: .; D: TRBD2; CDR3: CSARTSGSTYEQYF; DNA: TGCAGTGCTCGGACTAGCGGGAGCACCTACGAGCAGTACTTC
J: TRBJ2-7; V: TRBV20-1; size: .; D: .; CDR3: CSAQVGGYEQYF; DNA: TGCAGTGCCCAAGTCGGGGGATACGAGCAGTACTTC
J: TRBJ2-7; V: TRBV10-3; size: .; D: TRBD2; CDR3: CAIRSSGSTVYEQYF; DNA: TGTGCCATCAGATCTAGCGGGAGCACTGTCTACGAGCAGTACTTC
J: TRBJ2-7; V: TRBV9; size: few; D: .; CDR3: CASSVGDGDWSYEQYF; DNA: TGTGCCAGCAGCGTAGGGGATGGGGATTGGTCCTACGAGCAGTACTTC
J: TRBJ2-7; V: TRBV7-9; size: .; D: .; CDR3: CASSPAHYEQYF; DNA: TGTGCCAGCAGCCCGGCGCACTACGAGCAGTACTTC
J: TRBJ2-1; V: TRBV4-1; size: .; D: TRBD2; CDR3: CASSQRLAGGLDEQFF; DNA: TGCGCCAGCAGCCAACGACTAGCGGGGGGGTTGGATGAGCAGTTCTTC
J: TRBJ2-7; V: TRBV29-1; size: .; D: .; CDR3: CSVAGTDTYEQYF; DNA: TGCAGCGTTGCCGGGACGGATACCTACGAGCAGTACTTC
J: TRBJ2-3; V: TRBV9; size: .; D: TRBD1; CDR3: CASGVEIRDRNLDTQYF; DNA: TGTGCCAGCGGCGTAGAGATTCGGGACAGGAACCTAGATACGCAGTATTTT
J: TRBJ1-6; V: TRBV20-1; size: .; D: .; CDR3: CSARDYSRDRSSPLHF; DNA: TGCAGTGCTAGAGATTATAGCAGGGATCGAAGTTCACCCCTCCACTTT
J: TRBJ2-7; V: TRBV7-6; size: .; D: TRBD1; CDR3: CASSIGTGFYEQYF; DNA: TGTGCCAGCAGCATCGGGACAGGGTTCTACGAGCAGTACTTC
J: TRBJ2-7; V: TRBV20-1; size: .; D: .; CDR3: CSAIRGTSYEQYF; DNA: TGCAGTGCTATACGAGGGACTTCCTACGAGCAGTACTTC
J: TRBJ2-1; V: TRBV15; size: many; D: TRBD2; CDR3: CATSILTSGSYFEQFF; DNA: TGTGCCACCAGCATATTGACTAGCGGGAGTTATTTTGAGCAGTTCTTC
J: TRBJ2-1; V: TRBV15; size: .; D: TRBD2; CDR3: CATSRRKSGSMRNEQFF; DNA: TGTGCCACCAGCAGAAGAAAGAGCGGGAGCATGAGGAATGAGCAGTTCTTC
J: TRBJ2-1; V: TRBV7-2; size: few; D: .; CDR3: CASSQRQGSEQFF; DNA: TGTGCCAGCAGCCAACGGCAGGGTAGTGAGCAGTTCTTC
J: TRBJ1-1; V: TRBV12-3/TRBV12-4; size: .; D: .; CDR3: CASNDSPRAFF; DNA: TGTGCCAGCAACGACTCGCCGAGGGCTTTCTTT
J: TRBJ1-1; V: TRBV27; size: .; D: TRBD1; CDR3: CASSPGTGEGKKAFF; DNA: TGTGCCAGCAGTCCCGGGACAGGAGAGGGAAAAAAAGCTTTCTTT
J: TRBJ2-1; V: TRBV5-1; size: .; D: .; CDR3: CASSLESGDRFF; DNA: TGCGCCAGCAGCTTGGAGTCAGGGGATCGGTTCTTC
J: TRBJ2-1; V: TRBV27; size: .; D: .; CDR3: CASRTHNTPSYNEQFF; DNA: TGTGCCAGCCGAACACACAACACACCCTCCTACAATGAGCAGTTCTTC
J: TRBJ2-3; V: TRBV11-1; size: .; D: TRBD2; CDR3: CASNPSGTTDTQYF; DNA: TGTGCCAGCAACCCTAGCGGAACCACAGATACGCAGTATTTT
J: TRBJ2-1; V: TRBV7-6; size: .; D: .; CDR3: CASSQVGAEYNEQFF; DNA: TGTGCCAGCAGCCAAGTGGGGGCCGAGTACAATGAGCAGTTCTTC
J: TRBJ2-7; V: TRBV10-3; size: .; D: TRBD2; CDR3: CAISESLAGGSHEQYF; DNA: TGTGCCATCAGTGAGAGTCTAGCGGGAGGGTCCCACGAGCAGTACTTC
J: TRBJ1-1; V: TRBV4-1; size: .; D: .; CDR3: CASSHLIWRRYTEAFF; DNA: TGCGCCAGCAGCCATCTCATTTGGAGACGTTACACTGAAGCTTTCTTT
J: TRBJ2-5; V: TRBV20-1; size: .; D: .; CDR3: CSGEGGLATQYF; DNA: TGCAGTGGGGAGGGGGGGCTGGCGACCCAGTACTTC
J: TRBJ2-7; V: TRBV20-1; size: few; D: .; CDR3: CSARGASPFAEQYF; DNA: TGCAGTGCTAGAGGAGCATCCCCCTTTGCCGAGCAGTACTTC
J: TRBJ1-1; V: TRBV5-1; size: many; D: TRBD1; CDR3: CASSPGTGNTEAFF; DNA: TGTGCCAGCAGTCCCGGGACAGGGAACACTGAAGCTTTCTTT
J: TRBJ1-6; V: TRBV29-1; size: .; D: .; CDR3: CSVQEGNSPHHF; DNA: TGCAGCGTGCAGGAGGGTAATTCACCCCACCACTTT
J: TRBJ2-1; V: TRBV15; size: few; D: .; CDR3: CATSRDIDSNEQFF; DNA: TGTGCCACCAGCAGAGATATAGACAGCAATGAGCAGTTCTTC
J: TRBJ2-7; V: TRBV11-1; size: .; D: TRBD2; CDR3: CASTRESGGEQYF; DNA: TGTGCCAGCACAAGAGAATCGGGGGGCGAGCAGTACTTC
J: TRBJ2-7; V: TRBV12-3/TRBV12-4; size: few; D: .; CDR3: CASSPIRIREQYF; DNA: TGTGCCAGCAGCCCCATTAGAATACGCGAGCAGTACTTC
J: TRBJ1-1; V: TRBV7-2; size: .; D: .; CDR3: CASSPPGKGSFTEAFF; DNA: TGTGCCAGCAGCCCGCCTGGTAAGGGGAGCTTCACTGAAGCTTTCTTT
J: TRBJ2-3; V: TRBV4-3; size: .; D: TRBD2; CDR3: CASSQTSVGTDTQYF; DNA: TGCGCCAGCAGCCAAACTAGCGTTGGTACAGATACGCAGTATTTT
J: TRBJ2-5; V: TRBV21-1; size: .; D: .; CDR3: CASSMGKVETQYF; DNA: TGTGCCAGCAGCATGGGGAAAGTAGAGACCCAGTACTTC
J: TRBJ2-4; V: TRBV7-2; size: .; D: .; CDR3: CTSSLAAGSGGNIQYF; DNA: TGTACCAGCAGCTTAGCGGCGGGGTCAGGGGGAAACATTCAGTACTTC
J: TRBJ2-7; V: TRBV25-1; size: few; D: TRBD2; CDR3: CASSGGGLAAYNEQYF; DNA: TGTGCCAGCAGTGGCGGGGGACTAGCGGCATACAATGAGCAGTACTTC
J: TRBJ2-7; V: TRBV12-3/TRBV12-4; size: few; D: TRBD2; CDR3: CASSLGAGDEQYF; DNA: TGTGCCAGCAGCTTAGGGGCGGGGGACGAGCAGTACTTC
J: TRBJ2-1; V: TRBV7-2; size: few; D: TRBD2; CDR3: CASSSIAGAYNEQFF; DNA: TGTGCCAGCAGCTCGATAGCGGGGGCCTATAATGAGCAGTTCTTC